This T cell receptor beta chain comes out of a study of metastatic and nonmetastatic thyroid tumors. CDR1 is SGHRS, CDR2 YFSETQ, per germline. Between the trimmed V and J ends, which lost 4 bases and 4 bases, there was a span of 29 bases. This CDR3 comprises 19 residues. This clone was picked up many times. Thyroid surgery took place with no prior treatment in any patient. Using MiXCR, TCRdb reanalyzed the PCR reads. The sample shows about 59,000 clones, 15% to 20% of them seen only once. The receptor was derived from a male donor with papillary thyroid cancer or a benign thyroid nodule (not recorded which). Some clones in this sample may be carry-over from other donors' samples. V gene TRBV5-1 combines with J gene TRBJ2-5; D possibly corresponds to TRBD1 (6 bases). Sample: blood. CDR3 in amino acids: CASSTQFGTKKATAETQYF. CDR3 bases: TGCGCCAGCAGCACCCAATTCGGGACAAAAAAGGCAACGGCAGAGACCCAGTACTTC.